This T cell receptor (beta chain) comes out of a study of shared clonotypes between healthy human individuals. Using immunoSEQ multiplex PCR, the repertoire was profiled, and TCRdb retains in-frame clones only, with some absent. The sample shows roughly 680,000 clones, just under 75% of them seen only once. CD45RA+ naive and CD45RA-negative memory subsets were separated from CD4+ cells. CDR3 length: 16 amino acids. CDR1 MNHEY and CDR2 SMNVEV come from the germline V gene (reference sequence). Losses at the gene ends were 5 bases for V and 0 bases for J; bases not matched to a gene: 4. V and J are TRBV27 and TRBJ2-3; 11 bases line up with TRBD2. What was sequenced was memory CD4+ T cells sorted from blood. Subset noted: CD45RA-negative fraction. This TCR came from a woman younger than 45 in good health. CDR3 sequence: CASSKLAGVSTDTQYF. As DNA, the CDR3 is TGTGCCAGCAGTAAACTAGCGGGAGTAAGCACAGATACGCAGTATTTT.